This entry lists 18 T cell receptor beta chains sequenced from one sample in a study of T cell clonality in common variable immunodeficiency. Clones were sequenced by immunoSEQ multiplex PCR, and TCRdb holds only the in-frame ones, with some missing. This sample has under 40,000 clones, each found more than once. The source material was peripheral blood mononuclear cells. These receptors all stem from a person aged 18 to 70 in good health.

This clone was seen repeatedly, ten times or more. Read sequence stops 3 residues before the CDR3 end, and the germline J gene provides the missing end. The J gene is TRBJ2-2, the V gene TRBV24-1, with a possible D match to TRBD1 (5 bases). CDR1 and CDR2 from the germline V gene are KGHDR and SFDVKD. The CDR3 sequence is 15 residues long. V dropped 4 bases and J dropped 6 bases, with 14 bases sitting between them. CDR3 bases read: TGTGCCACCAGTGAAGGTGCAGGGTACCCCGGGGAG. This codes for CATSEGAGYPGE. The complete CDR3 reads CATSEGAGYPGELFF.

The table lists this clone with many counts. The CDR3 bases that were read are TGCAGCGTCAAGACTAGGAAAAGAATT. Its translation is CSVKTRKRI. The full CDR3 is CSVKTRKRIQYF. The rearrangement uses TRBV29-1 and TRBJ2-4; a possible D gene is TRBD2 (6 bases). The read falls 3 residues short of the CDR3 end, and the missing part is taken from the germline J gene. Germline V gene data show CDR1 as SQVTM and CDR2 as ANQGSEA. The CDR3 consists of 12 residues.

This clone was seen repeatedly, ten times or more. The read ends 3 residues before the CDR3 terminus; that terminus is restored from the germline J gene. The chain uses TRBV6-2 or TRBV6-3 and TRBJ1-2; TRBD1 aligns across 7 bases. CDR3 length: 15 residues. The V and J ends lost 6 bases and 4 bases, in that order; junction bases with no gene match: 11. Germline loops: CDR1 MNHEY, CDR2 SVGEGT. The CDR3 reads CASRESGQRTYGYTF. CDR3 DNA, as far as it was read: TGTGCCAGCAGGGAATCGGGACAGAGGACCTATGGC.

This clone was seen ten or more times. CDR3 bases read: TGTGCCAGCAGTTTATCCCGGACGGGGGTCTACGAG. Residues: CASSLSRTGVYE. The entire CDR3 is CASSLSRTGVYEQYF. This chain uses TRBV12-3 or TRBV12-4 with TRBJ2-7; D might be TRBD2 (6 bases). The missing CDR3 end, 3 residues past where the read stops, is filled in from the germline J gene. The CDR3 extends over 15 amino acids. The V end lost 2 bases, the J end lost 3 bases, and 14 bases lay between the germline ends.

A remark on this clone: Coverage ceases 3 residues before the CDR3 finishes, and the germline J gene fills in the end. V usage is TRBV30 and J usage is TRBJ2-4, with D hard to call. CDR3 length: 11 residues. Germline CDR1 reads GTSNPN; CDR2 reads SVGIG (reference sequence). Incomplete CDR3 DNA: TGTGCCTGGAGTAATAACTATGGT. The encoded protein is CAWSNNYG. The entire CDR3 reads CAWSNNYGQYF.

This clone was counted at least ten times. The read terminates 3 residues ahead of where the CDR3 ends, so the germline J gene completes it. V usage is TRBV27 and J usage is TRBJ1-4; D is unresolved. CDR3 length: 15 amino acids. V lost 3 bases to trimming and J lost 6 bases, with 14 bases between them. Per the germline V gene, CDR1 is MNHEY and CDR2 is SMNVEV (reference sequence). The part of the CDR3 DNA that was read is TGTGCCAGCAGTTTGACGGAGAACAGTTATGAAAAA. This codes for CASSLTENSYEK. The whole CDR3 is CASSLTENSYEKLFF.

This clone has ten or more counts. Read data end 3 residues before the CDR3 end; the end is taken from the germline J gene. The chain couples TRBV6-1 to TRBJ2-5, with a weak D call TRBD1 (6 bases). V was trimmed by 4 bases and J by 4 bases, leaving 16 bases between them. The CDR3 has 15 amino acids. In germline, CDR1 is MNHNS, CDR2 SASEGT. This CDR3 reads CASSAGQGIRETQYF. Partial CDR3 DNA: TGTGCCAGCAGTGCGGGGCAGGGGATCCGAGAGACC.

This clone was counted at least ten times. The sequence runs out 3 residues before the end of the CDR3; the remainder is reconstructed from the germline J gene. This sequence joins TRBV20-1 and TRBJ2-4; 13 bases are shared with TRBD2. Looked up from germline, CDR1 is DFQATT and CDR2 is SNEGSKA (reference sequence). This CDR3 has 15 residues. V lost 5 bases and J lost 8; bases outside the gene matches: 9. Partial CDR3 DNA: TGCAGTGCTTCGGGACTAGCGGGACCAGGGGACATT. Its translation: CSASGLAGPGDI. The entire CDR3 protein is CSASGLAGPGDIQYF.

This clone was seen ten or more times. The sequenced fragment ends 3 residues before the CDR3 boundary, so the rest is inferred from the germline J gene. V usage is TRBV2 and J usage is TRBJ2-5; tentative D call: TRBD1 (5 bases). Trimming stripped 1 base from V and 4 bases from J, with 16 bases between. The CDR3 has 16 residues. CDR1 is SNHLY, CDR2 FYNNEI, per germline. The sequenced CDR3 bases are TGTGCCAGCAGTGAAGAGCCAGGGCGAGGAAGAGAGACC. Translation: CASSEEPGRGRET. The CDR3, in full, reads CASSEEPGRGRETQYF.

This clone appeared many times. The missing CDR3 end, 3 residues past where the read stops, is filled in from the germline J gene. The chain has TRBV19 and TRBJ2-5; 11 nucleotides agree with TRBD2. The trim removed 7 bases at V and 2 bases at J, leaving 6 bases unmatched. Germline V gene sequence: CDR1 LNHDA, CDR2 SQIVND (reference sequence). The CDR3 is 15 residues long. The DNA read from the CDR3 is TGTGCCAGTACCCCTACTAGCGGGGGTCAAGAGACC. This sequence encodes CASTPTSGGQET. The whole CDR3 is CASTPTSGGQETQYF.

Many counts were recorded for this clone. The read gets to within 3 residues of the CDR3 end, and the germline J gene fills in the rest. The V and J genes are TRBV6-1 and TRBJ2-2; TRBD1 matches 7 bases. This CDR3 is 13 amino acids long. After removal of 4 bases from V and 7 bases from J, the junction contained 3 bases not matched to a gene. Germline CDR1 reads MNHNS; CDR2 reads SASEGT. CDR3 loop: CASSAQGDGELFF. The sequenced part of the CDR3 DNA is TGTGCCAGCAGTGCGCAGGGGGACGGGGAG.

This clone was counted ten times or more. The CDR3 loop is CASSIAGAYEQYF. CDR3 DNA (partial): TGTGCCAGTAGTATTGCCGGGGCCTACGAG. The chain has TRBV19 and TRBJ2-7, with D maybe TRBD2 (5 bases). Coverage ceases 3 residues before the CDR3 finishes, and the germline J gene fills in the end. Trimming took off 3 bases at V and 2 bases at J, with 8 bases between the two ends. The CDR3 is 13 residues long. Per the germline V gene, CDR1 is LNHDA and CDR2 is SQIVND (reference sequence).

As regards this clone: The read ends 3 residues before the CDR3 terminus; that terminus is restored from the germline J gene. The chain links TRBV7-2 to TRBJ2-7; 8 bases line up with TRBD1. The V gene end was trimmed by 0 bases and the J gene end by 4 bases; junction bases not matched to a gene: 5. CDR1 is SGHTA and CDR2 is FQGNSA in the germline V gene. This CDR3 has 15 amino acids. The CDR3 sequence is CASSLAGQGFYEQYF. CDR3 DNA, as far as it was read: TGTGCCAGCAGCTTAGCCGGACAGGGATTTTACGAG.

Many counts were recorded for this clone. The CDR3 goes on 3 residues after the read ends, and that part is filled in from the germline J gene. The rearrangement uses TRBV6-2 or TRBV6-3 and TRBJ2-1, with a tentative D call TRBD2 (6 bases). Germline CDR1 and CDR2: MNHEY and SVGEGT. V lost 6 bases and J 9 bases, leaving 21 bases between the germline ends. The CDR3 is 15 residues long. Here the CDR3 reads CASSQRPAGGGEQFF. The sequenced part of the CDR3 DNA is TGTGCCAGCAGCCAGAGGCCAGCGGGCGGCGGTGAG.

Many counts were recorded for this clone. The CDR3 goes on 3 residues after the read ends, and that part is filled in from the germline J gene. The V and J genes are TRBV30 and TRBJ2-5; 10 bases are a match to TRBD2. Germline-derived CDR1 and CDR2 are GTSNPN and SVGIG (reference sequence). The CDR3 has 14 amino acids. The junction had 4 bases not matched to a gene; V was cut back by 0 bases and J by 6 bases. CDR3 region: CAWSVYSGGQTQYF. The sequenced CDR3 bases are TGTGCCTGGAGTGTATATAGCGGGGGGCAGACC.

There are many counts of this clone. From the germline J gene comes the end of the CDR3, since the read stops 3 residues before it. The chain has TRBV5-6 and TRBJ1-1, with TRBD1 matching 7 bases. V lost 7 bases and J lost 1; bases outside the gene matches: 10. In germline, CDR1 is SGHDT, CDR2 YYEEEE. The CDR3 loop spans 15 amino acids. CDR3 DNA (partial): TGTGCCAGCCAAAAACCCGGGACAGCGAACACTGAA. Amino acids: CASQKPGTANTE. Given in full, the CDR3 is CASQKPGTANTEAFF.

This clone was counted ten times or more. The sequenced fragment ends 3 residues before the CDR3 boundary, so the rest is inferred from the germline J gene. The chain joins TRBV30 to TRBJ2-2; TRBD2 agrees at 13 bases. V shed 3 bases, J shed 6 bases, and the junction held 4 bases outside the gene matches. Germline lookup yields CDR1 GTSNPN and CDR2 SVGIG (reference sequence). This CDR3 region has 15 residues. The CDR3 sequence is CAWRTSGRISGELFF. The sequenced part of the CDR3 DNA is TGTGCCTGGAGGACTAGCGGGAGGATTTCCGGGGAG.

This clone has at least ten counts. The CDR3 region is CASSSVGTVNTEAFF. CDR3 DNA, as far as it was read: TGTGCCAGCAGCTCAGTGGGGACAGTGAACACTGAA. This chain uses TRBV5-4 with TRBJ1-1; TRBD1 aligns across 7 bases. Sequencing ends 3 residues short of the CDR3 end; the germline J gene provides the rest. This CDR3 has 15 amino acids. Germline lookup yields CDR1 SGHNT and CDR2 YYREEE (reference sequence). The V gene end was trimmed by 3 bases and the J gene end by 0 bases; junction bases not matched to a gene: 5.